What follows is one T cell receptor (beta chain) and its context. The antigen remains unidentified. This sample was included in a study of T cell responses to AZD1222 COVID-19 vaccine. Germline lookup yields CDR1 MNHEY and CDR2 SMNVEV (reference sequence). This CDR3 region has 15 residues. V was shortened by 5 bases and J by 2 bases, with 16 bases between the two germline ends. Whole-study results and caveats: Donor demographics were predominantly white British with a female majority; clonal diversity may be underestimated. Vaccination with two AZD1222 doses was followed by a rise in Spike-specific TCR breadth and depth.

Clones were read by immunoSEQ multiplex PCR, and TCRdb kept only the in-frame ones, dropping some. The data contain about 120,000 clones, roughly 90% of them singletons. This sequence was found in an adult who received the AZD1222 COVID-19 vaccine. This chain uses TRBV27 with TRBJ2-7; tentative D call: TRBD2 (7 bases). The material sequenced was peripheral blood, taken 28 days after the second AZD1222 dose. The CDR3, as DNA: TGTGCCAGCAGTCTGGGGGGAGGGGGAACCTACGAGCAGTACTTC. Its protein product is CASSLGGGGTYEQYF.